This TCR beta chain stems from a study of blood T cell repertoires in COVID-19. About the research overall: Samples taken during acute and convalescent COVID-19 were collected in the United States, Italy and Spain. T cells, B-cell-depleted T cells, or PBMCs supplied cDNA or gDNA.

Using immunoSEQ multiplex PCR, the repertoire was profiled, and TCRdb retains in-frame clones only, with some absent. This sample has roughly 190,000 clones, with 87% found just once. With V trimmed by 3 bases and J by 5 bases, 0 bases remained unmatched. This CDR3 spans 14 amino acids. CDR1 and CDR2 (germline): SGHDT, YYEEEE. The rearrangement joins TRBV5-6 to TRBJ1-5, with TRBD1 matching over 12 bases. This clonotype was obtained from a man aged 60-69 years with active or convalescent COVID-19. Sequenced material: peripheral blood. The CDR3 DNA follows: TGTGCCAGCAGCTGGGACAGGGGGCATCAGCCCCAGCATTTT. Translated, it gives CASSWDRGHQPQHF.